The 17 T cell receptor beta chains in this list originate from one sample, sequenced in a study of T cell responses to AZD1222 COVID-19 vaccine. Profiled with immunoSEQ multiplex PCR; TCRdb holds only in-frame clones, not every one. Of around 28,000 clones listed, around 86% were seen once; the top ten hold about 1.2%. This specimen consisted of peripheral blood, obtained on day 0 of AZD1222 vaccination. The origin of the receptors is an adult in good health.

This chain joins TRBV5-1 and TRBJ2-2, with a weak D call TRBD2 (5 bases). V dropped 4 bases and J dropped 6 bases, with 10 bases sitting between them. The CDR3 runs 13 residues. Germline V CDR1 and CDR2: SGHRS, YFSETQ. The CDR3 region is CASSPGVPGELFF. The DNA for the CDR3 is TGCGCCAGCAGCCCCGGGGTACCCGGGGAGCTGTTTTTT.

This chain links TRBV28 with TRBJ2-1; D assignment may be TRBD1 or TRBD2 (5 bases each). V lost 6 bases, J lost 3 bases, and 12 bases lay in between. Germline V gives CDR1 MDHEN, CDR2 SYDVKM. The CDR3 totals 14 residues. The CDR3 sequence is CASRGVENYNEQFF. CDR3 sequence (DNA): TGTGCCAGCAGGGGGGTGGAGAACTACAATGAGCAGTTCTTC.

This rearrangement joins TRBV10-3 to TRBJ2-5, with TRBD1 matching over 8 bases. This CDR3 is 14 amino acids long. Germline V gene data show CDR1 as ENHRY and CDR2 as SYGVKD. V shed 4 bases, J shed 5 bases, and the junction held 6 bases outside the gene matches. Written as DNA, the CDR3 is TGTGCCATCAGTGCAGGGGGCGCGAGGGAGACCCAGTACTTC. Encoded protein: CAISAGGARETQYF.

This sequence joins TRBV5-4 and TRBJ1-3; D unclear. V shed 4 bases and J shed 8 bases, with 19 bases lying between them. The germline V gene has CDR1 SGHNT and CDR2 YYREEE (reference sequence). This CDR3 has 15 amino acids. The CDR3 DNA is TGTGCCAGCAGCCGTGACCCGCAGGCCGGCGACACCATATATTTT. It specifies CASSRDPQAGDTIYF.

The CDR3 DNA follows: TGTGCCATCAAAAGACTAGCGGGGTACCCTGAGCAGTTCTTC. This sequence encodes CAIKRLAGYPEQFF. The chain uses TRBV10-3 and TRBJ2-1; 11 bases line up with TRBD2. The CDR3 sequence is 14 residues long. Trimming at V came to 7 bases and at J to 9 bases, leaving 8 bases not matched to a gene. Germline V gene lookup returns CDR1 ENHRY and CDR2 SYGVKD.

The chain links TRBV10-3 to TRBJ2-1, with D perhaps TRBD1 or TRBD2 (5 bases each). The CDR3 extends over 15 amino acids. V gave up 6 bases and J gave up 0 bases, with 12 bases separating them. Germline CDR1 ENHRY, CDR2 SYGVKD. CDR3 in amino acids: CAIRGRGSSYNEQFF. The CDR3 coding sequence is TGTGCCATCAGGGGGCGAGGGAGCTCCTACAATGAGCAGTTCTTC.

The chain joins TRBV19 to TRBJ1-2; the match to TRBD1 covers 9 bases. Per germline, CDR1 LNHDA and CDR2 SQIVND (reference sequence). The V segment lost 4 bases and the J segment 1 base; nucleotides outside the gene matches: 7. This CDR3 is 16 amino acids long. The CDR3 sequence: CASSTGTGKGNYGYTF. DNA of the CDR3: TGTGCCAGTAGTACCGGGACAGGGAAGGGTAACTATGGCTACACCTTC.

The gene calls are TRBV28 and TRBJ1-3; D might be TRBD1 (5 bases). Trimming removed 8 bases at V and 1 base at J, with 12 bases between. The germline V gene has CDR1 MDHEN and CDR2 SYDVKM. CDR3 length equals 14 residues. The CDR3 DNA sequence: TGTGCCAGCTCGGGGGGTGGATCTGGAAACACCATATATTTT. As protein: CASSGGGSGNTIYF.

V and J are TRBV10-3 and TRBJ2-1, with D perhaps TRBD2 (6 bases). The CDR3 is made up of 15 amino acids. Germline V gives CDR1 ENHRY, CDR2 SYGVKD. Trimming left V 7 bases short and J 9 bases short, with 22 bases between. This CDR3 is CAIKEGGTSLAEQFF. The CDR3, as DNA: TGTGCCATCAAGGAAGGCGGGACCTCATTGGCTGAGCAGTTCTTC.

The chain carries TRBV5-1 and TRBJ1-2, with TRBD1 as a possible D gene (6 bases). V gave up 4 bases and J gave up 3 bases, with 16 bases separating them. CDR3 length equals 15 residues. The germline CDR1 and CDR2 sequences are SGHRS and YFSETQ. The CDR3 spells CASSPMPGHYYGYTF. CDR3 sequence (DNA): TGCGCCAGCAGCCCAATGCCGGGACATTACTATGGCTACACCTTC.

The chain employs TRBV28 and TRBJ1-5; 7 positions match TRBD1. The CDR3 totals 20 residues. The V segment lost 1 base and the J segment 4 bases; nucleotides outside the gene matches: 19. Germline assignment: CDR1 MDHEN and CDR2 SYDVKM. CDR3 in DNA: TGTGCCAGCAGTTTATACCCGACAGGGTTATGGTCGGAGGGGAATCAGCCCCAGCATTTT. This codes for CASSLYPTGLWSEGNQPQHF.

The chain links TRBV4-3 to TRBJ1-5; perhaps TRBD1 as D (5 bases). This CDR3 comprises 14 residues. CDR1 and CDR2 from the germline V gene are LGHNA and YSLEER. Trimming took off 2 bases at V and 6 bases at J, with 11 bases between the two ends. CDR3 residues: CASSQNRGVQPQHF. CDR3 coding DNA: TGCGCCAGCAGCCAAAACCGGGGGGTTCAGCCCCAGCATTTT.

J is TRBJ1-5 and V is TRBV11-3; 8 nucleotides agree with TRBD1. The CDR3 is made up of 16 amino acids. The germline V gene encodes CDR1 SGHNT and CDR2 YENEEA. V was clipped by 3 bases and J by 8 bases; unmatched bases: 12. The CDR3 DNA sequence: TGTGCCAGCAGCTTTACACGACAGGGGCGATTTAAGCCCCAGCATTTT. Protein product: CASSFTRQGRFKPQHF.

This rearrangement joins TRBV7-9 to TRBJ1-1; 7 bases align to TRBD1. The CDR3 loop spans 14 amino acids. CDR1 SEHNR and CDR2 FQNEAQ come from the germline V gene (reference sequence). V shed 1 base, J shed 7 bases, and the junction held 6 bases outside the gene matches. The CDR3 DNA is TGTGCCAGCAGCTTAGGGCAGGGGGGAGGTGAAGCTTTCTTT. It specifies CASSLGQGGGEAFF.

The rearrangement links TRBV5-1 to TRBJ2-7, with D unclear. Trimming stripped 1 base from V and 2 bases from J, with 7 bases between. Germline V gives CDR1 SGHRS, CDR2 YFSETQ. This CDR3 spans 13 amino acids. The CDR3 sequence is CASSLTGPYEQYF. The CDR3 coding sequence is TGCGCCAGCAGCTTGACCGGACCCTACGAGCAGTACTTC.

The CDR3 bases are TGTGCCAGCAGTTTACAAGGCTATGGCTACACCTTC. It translates to CASSLQGYGYTF. The chain couples TRBV28 to TRBJ1-2, with D unclear. There are 12 residues in the CDR3. The germline V and J ends were trimmed by 2 bases and 4 bases, with 5 bases remaining between them. Germline CDR1 reads MDHEN; CDR2 reads SYDVKM.

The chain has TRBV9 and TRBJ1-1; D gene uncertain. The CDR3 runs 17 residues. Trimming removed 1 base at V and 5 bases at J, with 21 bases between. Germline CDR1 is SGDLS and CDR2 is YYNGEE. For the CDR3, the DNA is TGTGCCAGCAGCGTATCTCCAGTTGGCTTGGGTGGAACTGAAGCTTTCTTT. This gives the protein CASSVSPVGLGGTEAFF. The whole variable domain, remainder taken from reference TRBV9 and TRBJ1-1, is DSGVTQTPKHLITATGQRVTLRCSPRSGDLSVYWYQQSLDQGLQFLIQYYNGEERAKGNILERFSAQQFPDLHSELNLSSLELGDSALYFCASSVSPVGLGGTEAFFGQGTRLTVV.